One and the same sample provided the 27 T cell receptor beta chains below, sequenced in a study of T cells in Graves' hyperthyroidism and ophthalmopathy. Amplified regions were TCR beta CDR3 sequences from RNA transcripts. When the TCR CDR3 underwent first-round RT-PCR, the HTBI primer set was used. TCRdb redid the calling of the multiplex PCR reads with MiXCR, one entry per CDR3 protein. The sample lists around 300,000 distinct CDR3 sequences; approximately 18% were seen once. The sequenced sample consisted of blood. All receptors come from a man in his fifties or sixties with Graves' ophthalmopathy.

This clonotype has ten or more counts. CDR3 amino acids: CASSLEGPTDTQYF. The CDR3 coding sequence is TGCGCCAGCAGCTTGGAAGGACCCACAGATACGCAGTATTTT. The V and J genes are TRBV5-1 and TRBJ2-3, with D unclear. Per the germline V gene, CDR1 is SGHRS and CDR2 is YFSETQ. This CDR3 is built from 14 residues. V gave up 0 bases and J gave up 2 bases, with 7 bases separating them.

The V gene is TRBV13, the J gene TRBJ1-1; D is ambiguous. V was clipped by 6 bases and J by 2 bases, with 10 bases between them. Germline V lookup: CDR1 PRHDT, CDR2 FYEKMQ (reference sequence). CDR3 length: 13 residues. As DNA, the CDR3 is TGTGCCAGCAGTTGGGAGACCAACACTGAAGCTTTCTTT. The encoded protein is CASSWETNTEAFF.

This clonotype was seen repeatedly, ten times or more. This chain connects TRBV28 to TRBJ1-1; unclear D gene. CDR1 is MDHEN, CDR2 SYDVKM, per germline. V was trimmed by 6 bases and J by 7 bases, leaving 9 bases between them. The CDR3 totals 11 residues. In DNA, the CDR3 is TGTGCCAGCAGCACGGGAGTTGAAGCTTTCTTT. Encoded protein: CASSTGVEAFF.

This sequence joins TRBV2 and TRBJ1-2, with D unclear. The CDR3 sequence is 13 residues long. Germline assignment: CDR1 SNHLY and CDR2 FYNNEI. Trimming pared 2 bases from V and 8 bases from J, leaving 12 bases between. Here the CDR3 DNA reads TGTGCCAGCAGTGAAACCGGCTGGGAGGGCTACACCTTC. Residues: CASSETGWEGYTF.

This clonotype was seen ten or more times. The chain recombines TRBV20-1 with TRBJ2-7, with 9 bases fitting TRBD2. Trimming removed 0 bases from V and 7 bases from J; junction bases left unmatched: 7. The germline CDR1 and CDR2 sequences are DFQATT and SNEGSKA (reference sequence). The CDR3 is made up of 14 amino acids. The CDR3 protein is CSARDGGGREEQYF. DNA for the CDR3: TGCAGTGCTAGAGATGGGGGCGGGAGGGAAGAGCAGTACTTC.

The table lists this clonotype with a few counts. The chain combines TRBV27 with TRBJ2-1; D remains unclear. This CDR3 contains 13 residues. Trimming stripped 5 bases from V and 5 bases from J, with 10 bases between. Germline loops: CDR1 MNHEY, CDR2 SMNVEV (reference sequence). DNA for the CDR3: TGTGCCAGCAGTCGGCTGACCAACAATGAGCAGTTCTTC. It is translated as CASSRLTNNEQFF.

This clonotype was observed at least ten times. The chain employs TRBV7-3 and TRBJ1-1; TRBD1 agrees at 8 bases. The trim removed 5 bases at V and 1 base at J, leaving 6 bases unmatched. The CDR3 consists of 15 residues. CDR1 and CDR2 (germline): SGHTA, FQGTGA. CDR3 coding DNA: TGTGCCAGCAGCCCTCAGGGGGCCCGGAACACTGAAGCTTTCTTT. This gives the protein CASSPQGARNTEAFF.

This clonotype was observed a handful of times. A clone one base away is much larger, so this may be a read error. This sequence joins TRBV28 and TRBJ2-5; unclear D gene. Germline lookup yields CDR1 MDHEN and CDR2 SYDVKM. There are 13 residues in the CDR3. V was trimmed by 5 bases and J by 4 bases, leaving 11 bases between them. The CDR3 region has the DNA TGTGCCAGCAGTCCAAGCACCCGAGAGACCCAGTACTTC. This translates into CASSPSTRETQYF.

This rearrangement joins TRBV30 to TRBJ2-1, with 12 bases identical to TRBD2. This CDR3 is 14 amino acids long. Per germline, CDR1 GTSNPN and CDR2 SVGIG (reference sequence). V lost 3 bases and J lost 7; bases outside the gene matches: 4. The CDR3 nucleotides are TGTGCCTGGAGGCGACTAGCGGGAGAAAATGAGCAGTTCTTC. Translation: CAWRRLAGENEQFF.

This clonotype was observed a handful of times. The junction differs from germline at one of its ends, possibly a read error. The chain carries TRBV20-1 and TRBJ2-7, with 9 bases aligning to TRBD1. This CDR3 comprises 15 residues. Germline V gene sequence: CDR1 DFQATT, CDR2 SNEGSKA (reference sequence). The CDR3 DNA follows: TGCAGTGCACGACAACAGGGGGCTTACTCCTACGAACAGTACTTC. This encodes CSARQQGAYSYEQYF.

This clonotype has a count of ten or more. This chain joins TRBV20-1 and TRBJ1-1, with a weak D call TRBD1 (6 bases). The CDR3 is 13 residues long. Germline V lookup: CDR1 DFQATT, CDR2 SNEGSKA (reference sequence). V shed 3 bases and J shed 1 base, with 9 bases lying between them. The CDR3 bases are TGCAGTGCTAGTAGGGGGGGGAACACTGAAGCTTTCTTT. Amino acids: CSASRGGNTEAFF.

The rearrangement links TRBV4-1 to TRBJ2-1, with TRBD2 matching 11 bases. CDR1 is MGHRA and CDR2 is YSYEKL in the germline V gene. J was trimmed by 10 bases and V by 4 bases; bases with no gene match: 9. The CDR3 covers 15 residues. CDR3 residues: CASSPGLAAYEEQFF. The CDR3 nucleotides are TGCGCCAGCAGCCCGGGACTAGCGGCGTATGAGGAGCAGTTCTTC.

Of note for this clonotype: This clone may be a read error of a much larger clone one base away. J is TRBJ2-5 and V is TRBV30; 10 positions agree with TRBD2. V was clipped by 5 bases and J by 9 bases; unmatched bases: 9. The CDR3 contains 13 residues. In germline, CDR1 is GTSNPN, CDR2 SVGIG (reference sequence). The CDR3 region is CAWESGRASAQYF. DNA of the CDR3: TGTGCCTGGGAGAGCGGGAGGGCTTCGGCCCAGTACTTC.

The chain couples TRBV19 to TRBJ2-2; D remains ambiguous. The CDR3 has 12 residues. The germline V gene has CDR1 LNHDA and CDR2 SQIVND (reference sequence). V lost 2 bases and J lost 7, with 5 bases in between. The CDR3 is CASSIILGELFF. The CDR3 DNA is TGTGCCAGTAGTATAATCCTCGGGGAGCTGTTTTTT.

The genes are TRBV6-1 and TRBJ2-2; 10 bases match TRBD1. V lost 6 bases, J lost 6 bases, and 7 bases stayed unmatched. The germline V gene has CDR1 MNHNS and CDR2 SASEGT. The CDR3 is 15 amino acids. The CDR3 nucleotides are TGTGCCAGCAGGCCCGGGACAGGGGAGGCCGGGGAGCTGTTTTTT. Its translation: CASRPGTGEAGELFF.

This clonotype came up many times. The chain carries TRBV12-3 or TRBV12-4 and TRBJ1-6, with D unclear. The CDR3 is 14 amino acids. Trimming left V 4 bases short and J 10 bases short, with 14 bases between. CDR3 region: CASSSRQLGSPLHF. CDR3 sequence (DNA): TGTGCCAGCAGTTCCCGGCAGCTGGGCTCACCCCTCCACTTT.

This clonotype occurred a few times. The chain links TRBV19 to TRBJ2-1, with TRBD2 matching 7 bases. CDR1 is LNHDA, CDR2 SQIVND, per germline (reference sequence). V shed 7 bases, J shed 7 bases, and the junction held 10 bases outside the gene matches. The CDR3 runs to 14 residues. DNA of the CDR3: TGTGCCAGTAATACGGCTAGCGGAAGAAATGAGCAGTTCTTC. Its protein product is CASNTASGRNEQFF. The full variable domain, its missing parts supplied by reference TRBV19 and TRBJ2-1, is DGGITQSPKYLFRKEGQNVTLSCEQNLNHDAMYWYRQDPGQGLRLIYYSQIVNDFQKGDIAEGYSVSREKKESFPLTVTSAQKNPTAFYLCASNTASGRNEQFFGPGTRLTVL.

The gene calls are TRBV7-9 and TRBJ2-1, with TRBD1 identical over 8 bases. The CDR3 loop spans 17 amino acids. Trimming removed 0 bases from V and 7 bases from J; junction bases left unmatched: 11. The germline V gene has CDR1 SEHNR and CDR2 FQNEAQ (reference sequence). CDR3 protein: CASSLADRVLTRNEQFF. CDR3 nucleotide sequence: TGTGCCAGCAGCTTAGCGGACAGGGTATTAACTAGGAATGAGCAGTTCTTC.

In its sample, this clonotype was seen many times. This chain uses TRBV20-1 with TRBJ2-1; 11 positions agree with TRBD2. The CDR3 spans 15 residues. The germline gives CDR1 DFQATT, CDR2 SNEGSKA (reference sequence). V was pared by 2 bases and J by 12 bases, with 12 bases of the junction left unmatched. The CDR3 coding sequence is TGCAGTGCTAGACCTAGCGGGAGGCTGCCGGTCGTGCAGTTCTTC. Amino acids: CSARPSGRLPVVQFF.

The V and J genes are TRBV6-1 and TRBJ2-2, with 9 bases identical to TRBD1. The CDR3 covers 16 residues. The V gene end was trimmed by 7 bases and the J gene end by 5 bases; junction bases not matched to a gene: 11. The germline gives CDR1 MNHNS, CDR2 SASEGT. CDR3 sequence (DNA): TGTGCCAGCACCCCTCGAGGGACAGGGCGTACCGGGGAGCTGTTTTTT. The encoded protein is CASTPRGTGRTGELFF.

This clonotype was detected many times. The genes are TRBV7-9 and TRBJ2-7, with D perhaps assigned TRBD1 or TRBD2 (5 bases each). The CDR3 spans 15 residues. Trimming shortened V by 6 bases and J by 1 base, and 16 bases separated the two germline ends. Germline V gene sequence: CDR1 SEHNR, CDR2 FQNEAQ (reference sequence). CDR3 nucleotide sequence: TGTGCCAGCAGGGATGACCGGGACGGGTCCTACGAGCAGTACTTC. Its translation is CASRDDRDGSYEQYF.

This clonotype was detected many times. V and J are TRBV7-3 and TRBJ2-2, with TRBD1 as a possible D gene (6 bases). This CDR3 contains 15 residues. V was trimmed by 5 bases and J by 7 bases, leaving 17 bases between them. CDR1 and CDR2 from the germline V gene are SGHTA and FQGTGA. This CDR3 is CASSQQSGAGGELFF. Written as DNA, the CDR3 is TGTGCCAGCAGCCAACAATCAGGGGCGGGCGGGGAGCTGTTTTTT.

The J gene is TRBJ2-1, the V gene TRBV2, with 7 bases aligning to TRBD1. CDR1 is SNHLY, CDR2 FYNNEI, per germline. Losses at the gene ends were 7 bases for V and 4 bases for J; bases not matched to a gene: 7. The length of the CDR3 is 14 residues. The CDR3 protein is CASNGRGSYNEQFF. CDR3 coding DNA: TGTGCCAGCAACGGCAGGGGGTCTTACAATGAGCAGTTCTTC.

There are a few counts of this clonotype. The chain recombines TRBV15 with TRBJ2-7; D may be TRBD2 (5 bases). The CDR3 spans 13 residues. The germline gives CDR1 LNHNV, CDR2 YYDKDF (reference sequence). V lost 0 bases to trimming and J lost 4 bases, with 7 bases between them. DNA for the CDR3: TGTGCCACCAGCAGAGATGGAGGATACGAGCAGTACTTC. Translation gives CATSRDGGYEQYF. Looking up the rest from reference TRBV15 and TRBJ2-7 gives the full variable domain: DAMVIQNPRYQVTQFGKPVTLSCSQTLNHNVMYWYQQKSSQAPKLLFHYYDKDFNNEADTPDNFQSRRPNTSFCFLDIRSPGLGDTAMYLCATSRDGGYEQYFGPGTRLTVT.

This clonotype was detected many times. This chain connects TRBV2 to TRBJ2-5; possibly TRBD1 or TRBD2 for D (5 bases each). The CDR3 loop spans 15 amino acids. CDR1 SNHLY and CDR2 FYNNEI come from the germline V gene. V was pared by 6 bases and J by 5 bases, with 19 bases between. The CDR3 region is CASRLRAGSRETQYF. DNA of the CDR3: TGTGCCAGCAGGCTCCGGGCAGGGAGTAGGGAGACCCAGTACTTC.

CDR3 protein: CATNPLGGGGEKLFF. CDR3 nucleotides: TGTGCCACCAACCCCCTAGGGGGAGGAGGGGAAAAACTGTTTTTT. J is TRBJ1-4 and V is TRBV6-1; D is possibly TRBD1 (6 bases). Between the trimmed V and J ends, which lost 10 bases and 8 bases, there was a span of 23 bases. Germline CDR1 reads MNHNS; CDR2 reads SASEGT. The CDR3 is made up of 15 amino acids.

The V and J genes are TRBV27 and TRBJ1-2, with TRBD1 as a possible D gene (6 bases). This CDR3 has 14 residues. CDR1 and CDR2 (germline): MNHEY, SMNVEV (reference sequence). Trimming shortened V by 5 bases and J by 5 bases, and 15 bases separated the two germline ends. The CDR3 loop is CASSPWGGDYGYTF. The CDR3 region has the DNA TGTGCCAGCAGTCCGTGGGGGGGCGATTATGGCTACACCTTC.